The T cell receptor (beta chain) under discussion was sequenced for a study of blood T cell repertoires in COVID-19. This CDR3 region has 18 residues. Germline-derived CDR1 and CDR2 are MGHRA and YSYEKL. The trim removed 3 bases at V and 1 base at J, leaving 10 bases unmatched. This table comes from immunoSEQ multiplex PCR, and its TCRdb copy is limited to in-frame clones, with some not included. The sample includes about 200,000 clones, about 95% of them seen just once. Sequences were obtained from peripheral blood. The origin of this receptor is a man aged 25 to 40 with COVID-19, enrolled during active disease. The rearrangement links TRBV4-1 to TRBJ1-5, with 9 bases matching TRBD1. The CDR3 loop is CASSQGQGGIRSNQPQHF. The CDR3 DNA sequence: TGCGCCAGCAGCCAGGGACAGGGAGGGATTAGGAGCAATCAGCCCCAGCATTTT.